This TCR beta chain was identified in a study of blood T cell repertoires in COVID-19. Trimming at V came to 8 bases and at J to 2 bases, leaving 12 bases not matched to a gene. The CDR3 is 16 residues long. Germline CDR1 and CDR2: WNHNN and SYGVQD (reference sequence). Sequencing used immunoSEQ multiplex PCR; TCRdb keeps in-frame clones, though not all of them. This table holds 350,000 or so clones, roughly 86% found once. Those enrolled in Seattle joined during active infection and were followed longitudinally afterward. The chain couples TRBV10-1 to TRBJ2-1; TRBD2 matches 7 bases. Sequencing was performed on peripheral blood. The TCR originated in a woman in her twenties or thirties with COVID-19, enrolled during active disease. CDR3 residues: CASSGGSLRAYNEQFF. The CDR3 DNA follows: TGCGCCAGCTCGGGGGGTAGCCTTAGGGCCTACAATGAGCAGTTCTTC.